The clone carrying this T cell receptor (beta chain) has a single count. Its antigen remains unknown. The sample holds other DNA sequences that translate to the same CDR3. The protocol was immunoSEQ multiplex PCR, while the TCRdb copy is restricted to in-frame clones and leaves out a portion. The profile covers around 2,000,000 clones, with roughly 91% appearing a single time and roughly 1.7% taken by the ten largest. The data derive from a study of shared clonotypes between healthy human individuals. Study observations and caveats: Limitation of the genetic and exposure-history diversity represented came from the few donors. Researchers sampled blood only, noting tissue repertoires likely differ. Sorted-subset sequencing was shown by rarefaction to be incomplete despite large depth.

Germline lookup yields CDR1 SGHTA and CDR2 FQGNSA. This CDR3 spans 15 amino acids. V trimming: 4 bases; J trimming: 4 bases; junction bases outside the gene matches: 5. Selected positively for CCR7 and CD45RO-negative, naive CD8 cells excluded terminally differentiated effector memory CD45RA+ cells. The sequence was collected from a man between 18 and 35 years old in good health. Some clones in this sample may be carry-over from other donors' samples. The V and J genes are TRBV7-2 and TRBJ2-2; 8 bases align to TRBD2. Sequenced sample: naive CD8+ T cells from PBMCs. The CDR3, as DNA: TGTGCCAGCAGCTCCAGGACTAGCTTCACCGGGGAGCTGTTTTTT. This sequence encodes CASSSRTSFTGELFF.